Presented here are 28 T cell receptor beta chains from one specimen sequenced in a study of blood T cell repertoires in COVID-19. TCRdb's table, derived via immunoSEQ multiplex PCR, lists solely in-frame clones and lacks some. This table has around 310,000 clones, 90% appearing once. Material for sequencing was peripheral blood. The receptors stem from a woman in her 40s with COVID-19, enrolled during active disease.

This clone was found once. The chain uses TRBV6-5 and TRBJ2-5; TRBD1 agrees at 8 bases. There are 13 residues in the CDR3. Germline CDR1 is MNHEY and CDR2 is SVGAGI. V was clipped by 6 bases and J by 5 bases; unmatched bases: 5. The CDR3 sequence is CASRGTGLETQYF. DNA of the CDR3: TGTGCCAGCAGAGGGACAGGATTGGAGACCCAGTACTTC.

This rearrangement joins TRBV7-9 to TRBJ2-7; TRBD1 is a possible D gene (5 bases). Trimming removed 3 bases at V and 0 bases at J, with 9 bases between. This CDR3 spans 14 amino acids. Germline V lookup: CDR1 SEHNR, CDR2 FQNEAQ (reference sequence). For the CDR3, the DNA is TGTGCCAGCAGCTTCAAGGGGCCCTCCTACGAGCAGTACTTC. This encodes CASSFKGPSYEQYF.

The chain is built from TRBV30 and TRBJ2-3; no clear D. CDR3 length: 11 residues. Germline V gene sequence: CDR1 GTSNPN, CDR2 SVGIG (reference sequence). The V end was cut by 5 bases, the J end by 6 bases, with 9 bases between. The CDR3 DNA reads TGTGCCTGGGGATCCCTGGATACGCAGTATTTT. Protein product: CAWGSLDTQYF.

This rearrangement joins TRBV13 to TRBJ1-1; 9 positions match TRBD1. Losses at the gene ends were 0 bases for V and 7 bases for J; bases not matched to a gene: 6. Germline lookup yields CDR1 PRHDT and CDR2 FYEKMQ (reference sequence). The CDR3 is made up of 15 amino acids. The CDR3 spells CASSLGDRGQGEAFF. CDR3 coding DNA: TGTGCCAGCAGCTTAGGGGACAGGGGACAGGGTGAAGCTTTCTTT. The complete variable domain, with remaining parts taken from reference TRBV13 and TRBJ1-1, reads AAGVIQSPRHLIKEKRETATLKCYPIPRHDTVYWYQQGPGQDPQFLISFYEKMQSDKGSIPDRFSAQQFSDYHSELNMSSLELGDSALYFCASSLGDRGQGEAFFGQGTRLTVV.

V and J are TRBV4-3 and TRBJ1-6; D gene unclear. V lost 6 bases to trimming and J lost 7 bases, with 13 bases between them. The germline gives CDR1 LGHNA, CDR2 YSLEER. The CDR3 covers 14 residues. The CDR3 here is CASRAVGENSPLHF. The CDR3, as DNA: TGCGCCAGCAGAGCGGTGGGTGAGAATTCACCCCTCCACTTT.

J is TRBJ2-1 and V is TRBV5-8; possibly TRBD2 for D (6 bases). V lost 4 bases to trimming and J lost 2 bases, with 13 bases between them. Germline V gene data show CDR1 as SGHTS and CDR2 as YDEGEE. This CDR3 has 15 residues. This chain's CDR3 is CASSVGDLTYNEQFF. CDR3 DNA sequence: TGTGCCAGCAGCGTAGGGGACTTAACCTACAATGAGCAGTTCTTC. The full variable domain, in which reference TRBV5-8 and TRBJ2-1 provide the parts outside the CDR3, is EAGVTQSPTHLIKTRGQQATLRCSPISGHTSVYWYQQALGLGLQFLLWYDEGEERNRGNFPPRFSGRQFPNYSSELNVNALELEDSALYLCASSVGDLTYNEQFFGPGTRLTVL.

CDR3 loop: CASSSAGPSSGANVLTF. DNA for the CDR3: TGTGCCAGCAGCTCAGCGGGTCCCTCCTCTGGGGCCAACGTCCTGACTTTC. The rearrangement uses TRBV5-4 and TRBJ2-6, with D possibly matching TRBD2 (6 bases). V lost 3 bases, J lost 0 bases, and 13 bases lay in between. In germline, CDR1 is SGHNT, CDR2 YYREEE (reference sequence). The CDR3 is 17 residues long. The full variable domain, completed using reference TRBV5-4 and TRBJ2-6, is ETGVTQSPTHLIKTRGQQVTLRCSSQSGHNTVSWYQQALGQGPQFIFQYYREEENGRGNFPPRFSGLQFPNYSSELNVNALELDDSALYLCASSSAGPSSGANVLTFGAGSRLTVL.

The chain recombines TRBV28 with TRBJ1-5; 7 bases are a match to TRBD1. The V segment lost 3 bases and the J segment 2 bases; nucleotides outside the gene matches: 16. Germline values: CDR1 MDHEN, CDR2 SYDVKM. The CDR3 contains 19 residues. As DNA, the CDR3 is TGTGCCAGCAGTTTTTCGCGACTCCGACAGGGCAGTGGCAATCAGCCCCAGCATTTT. Translating gives CASSFSRLRQGSGNQPQHF.

The chain uses TRBV7-9 and TRBJ2-7; 8 nucleotides agree with TRBD1. Germline CDR1 SEHNR, CDR2 FQNEAQ (reference sequence). The V segment lost 4 bases and the J segment 10 bases; nucleotides outside the gene matches: 24. The CDR3 runs to 18 residues. CDR3 residues: CASSWDRSDPTSSVDQYF. The CDR3, as DNA: TGTGCCAGCAGCTGGGACAGGAGTGATCCTACGAGTTCAGTCGATCAGTACTTC.

The chain couples TRBV3-1 (or the pseudogene TRBV3-2) to TRBJ2-7; maybe TRBD2 (6 bases). Deletions cut 0 bases from V and 6 bases from J, with 15 bases between. The CDR3 covers 15 residues. CDR1 and CDR2 from the germline V gene are LGHDT and YNNKEL (reference sequence). The CDR3 is CASSQDTGLPREQYF. In nucleotides, the CDR3 is TGTGCCAGCAGCCAAGATACGGGACTCCCCCGCGAGCAGTACTTC.

This clone is a singleton in its sample. The chain links TRBV6-5 to TRBJ1-2; 10 bases fit TRBD1. From germline, CDR1 is MNHEY and CDR2 SVGAGI. The CDR3 loop spans 15 amino acids. V shed 2 bases and J 7 bases; nucleotides not matched to a gene: 7. CDR3 loop: CASSYPSGTGAGYTF. CDR3 DNA: TGTGCCAGCAGTTACCCCTCCGGGACAGGGGCTGGCTACACCTTC.

The chain uses TRBV4-1 and TRBJ2-2, with D perhaps matching TRBD1 (7 bases). The CDR3 totals 16 residues. Germline CDR1 reads MGHRA; CDR2 reads YSYEKL. V was shortened by 4 bases and J by 5 bases, with 17 bases between the two germline ends. CDR3 residues: CASSPSTGAGTGELFF. The CDR3 nucleotides are TGCGCCAGCAGCCCGTCAACAGGGGCGGGAACCGGGGAGCTGTTTTTT.

The genes are TRBV6-5 and TRBJ1-5, with 10 bases matching TRBD1. From germline, CDR1 is MNHEY and CDR2 SVGAGI. The ends lost 5 bases at V and 7 bases at J; junction bases unmatched: 2. This CDR3 has 13 amino acids. CDR3 residues: CASSRDRGQPQHF. Written as DNA, the CDR3 is TGTGCCAGCAGTCGGGACAGGGGCCAGCCCCAGCATTTT.

The chain has TRBV28 and TRBJ1-5, with 10 bases matching TRBD1. Germline V gene sequence: CDR1 MDHEN, CDR2 SYDVKM. V trimming: 6 bases; J trimming: 5 bases; junction bases outside the gene matches: 7. CDR3 length: 15 residues. The DNA of the CDR3 is TGTGCCAGCAGGGTACGGACAGGGGGGGATCAGCCCCAGCATTTT. Its translation is CASRVRTGGDQPQHF.

The chain employs TRBV9 and TRBJ1-1; the match to TRBD1 covers 8 bases. The CDR3 spans 15 residues. V was pared by 4 bases and J by 2 bases, with 7 bases of the junction left unmatched. Germline-derived CDR1 and CDR2 are SGDLS and YYNGEE. CDR3 sequence reads: CASSSRTGINTEAFF. CDR3 bases: TGTGCCAGCAGCTCACGGACAGGGATAAACACTGAAGCTTTCTTT.

The chain combines TRBV2 with TRBJ2-7; 7 nucleotides align to TRBD1. This CDR3 is built from 14 residues. Germline V lookup: CDR1 SNHLY, CDR2 FYNNEI. V lost 3 bases to trimming and J lost 2 bases; unmatched junction nucleotides: 4. The CDR3 DNA reads as TGTGCCAGCAGTGAGGTGACAGGGCCCTACGAGCAGTACTTC. Amino acid sequence: CASSEVTGPYEQYF.

V usage is TRBV6-2 or TRBV6-3 and J usage is TRBJ1-3, with 9 bases identical to TRBD1. The V and J ends lost 0 bases and 2 bases, in that order; junction bases with no gene match: 5. Germline-derived CDR1 and CDR2 are MNHEY and SVGEGT. CDR3 length equals 17 residues. In nucleotides, the CDR3 is TGTGCCAGCAGTTACTCGCGGGACAGGGACACTGGAAACACCATATATTTT. Its translation is CASSYSRDRDTGNTIYF.

This clone was found once. The V call is TRBV28, the J call TRBJ1-2; no firm D call. CDR3 length equals 14 residues. V lost 8 bases and J 2 bases, leaving 15 bases between the germline ends. Germline-derived CDR1 and CDR2 are MDHEN and SYDVKM. CDR3 sequence (DNA): TGTGCCAGCCGGACCGGAGGGCCCAACTATGGCTACACCTTC. It translates to CASRTGGPNYGYTF.

The chain has TRBV11-3 and TRBJ2-3; maybe TRBD2 (7 bases). CDR1 and CDR2 (germline): SGHNT, YENEEA. V was clipped by 4 bases and J by 4 bases, with 18 bases between them. The CDR3 is 16 amino acids. The CDR3 region has the DNA TGTGCCAGCAGCTCCGGGGGGCCAGCGCTCTCAGATACGCAGTATTTT. Translating it yields CASSSGGPALSDTQYF. The full variable domain, with the rest looked up from reference TRBV11-3 and TRBJ2-3, is EAGVVQSPRYKIIEKKQPVAFWCNPISGHNTLYWYLQNLGQGPELLIRYENEEAVDDSQLPKDRFSAERLKGVDSTLKIQPAELGDSAVYLCASSSGGPALSDTQYFGPGTRLTVL.

A single count supports this clone. The chain carries TRBV25-1 and TRBJ1-2, with D possibly TRBD1 on 5 matching bases. In germline, CDR1 is MGHDK, CDR2 SYGVNS. The CDR3 totals 15 residues. V lost 3 bases and J lost 5, with 16 bases in between. The DNA for the CDR3 is TGTGCCAGCAGTGAGTCCCCGCAGGGCTGGTATGGCTACACCTTC. Translating gives CASSESPQGWYGYTF.

The V and J genes are TRBV14 and TRBJ1-2; 8 bases line up with TRBD1. The CDR3 covers 16 residues. The trim removed 4 bases at V and 4 bases at J, leaving 11 bases unmatched. Germline CDR1 is SGHDN and CDR2 is FVKESK. This chain's CDR3 is CASSPNFGTGVYGYTF. The CDR3 bases are TGTGCCAGCAGCCCTAACTTCGGGACAGGAGTCTATGGCTACACCTTC.

The rearrangement joins TRBV24-1 to TRBJ2-2; tentatively, D is TRBD2 (5 bases). The CDR3 totals 16 residues. Germline V lookup: CDR1 KGHDR, CDR2 SFDVKD. The V and J ends lost 2 bases and 5 bases respectively, with 14 bases between them. The CDR3 DNA follows: TGTGCCACCAGTGATTCCTCAGGACGGGGAACCGGGGAGCTGTTTTTT. The encoded protein is CATSDSSGRGTGELFF.

The V and J genes are TRBV25-1 and TRBJ1-1; 10 bases are shared with TRBD1. This CDR3 comprises 15 residues. Trimming removed 5 bases from V and 3 bases from J; junction bases left unmatched: 6. CDR1 is MGHDK, CDR2 SYGVNS, per germline. CDR3 amino acids: CASSRQGAWDTEAFF. DNA of the CDR3: TGTGCCAGCAGTCGACAGGGGGCATGGGACACTGAAGCTTTCTTT.

V gene TRBV7-2 combines with J gene TRBJ1-3, with 8 nucleotides matching TRBD1. This CDR3 contains 18 residues. J lost 4 bases, V lost 2 bases, and 13 bases had no gene match. Germline assignment: CDR1 SGHTA and CDR2 FQGNSA. CDR3: CASSLHRPGRGQGNTIYF. Written as DNA, the CDR3 is TGTGCCAGCAGCTTACACCGCCCAGGCAGGGGGCAAGGAAACACCATATATTTT.

DNA for the CDR3: TGTGCCAGCAAACTCGGGGAAGATGGGCAAGAGACCCAGTACTTC. Translation: CASKLGEDGQETQYF. The rearrangement joins TRBV4-2 to TRBJ2-5, with a possible D match to TRBD2 (5 bases). The CDR3 covers 15 residues. V shed 7 bases and J shed 2 bases, with 17 bases lying between them. Germline V gives CDR1 LGHNA, CDR2 YNFKEQ.

This sequence joins TRBV5-8 and TRBJ1-1; 10 bases line up with TRBD1. V was pared by 0 bases and J by 4 bases, with 0 bases of the junction left unmatched. CDR1 is SGHTS, CDR2 YDEGEE, per germline. The CDR3 sequence is 14 residues long. CDR3 in amino acids: CASSLGTGGTEAFF. In DNA form, the CDR3 reads TGTGCCAGCAGCTTGGGGACAGGGGGCACTGAAGCTTTCTTT. Full variable domain (outside the CDR3, taken from reference TRBV5-8 and TRBJ1-1): EAGVTQSPTHLIKTRGQQATLRCSPISGHTSVYWYQQALGLGLQFLLWYDEGEERNRGNFPPRFSGRQFPNYSSELNVNALELEDSALYLCASSLGTGGTEAFFGQGTRLTVV.

The V and J genes are TRBV6-6 and TRBJ2-7, with D maybe TRBD2 (5 bases). Between the trimmed V and J ends, which lost 6 bases and 3 bases, there was a span of 15 bases. Germline loops: CDR1 MNHNY, CDR2 SVGAGI (reference sequence). The CDR3 has 14 residues. CDR3 nucleotides: TGTGCCAGCAGACCCCGGGATAAAATCTACGAGCAGTACTTC. Amino acid sequence: CASRPRDKIYEQYF.

Here the CDR3 reads CASSLLGAGEKLFF. The CDR3 DNA is TGTGCCAGCAGCTTGTTAGGGGCCGGTGAAAAACTGTTTTTT. V gene TRBV5-6 combines with J gene TRBJ1-4; a weak D match, TRBD1 (5 bases). V was shortened by 1 base and J by 7 bases, with 11 bases between the two germline ends. Germline CDR1 is SGHDT and CDR2 is YYEEEE. CDR3 length: 14 residues.